A single sample is the source of the 3 T cell receptor beta chains below, sequenced in a study of tumor and adjacent non-tumor tissue in lung cancer. Three rounds of nested PCR, following a modified ARM-PCR protocol, produced the TCRbeta library. TCRdb reprocessed the multiplex PCR reads via MiXCR and lists one record per CDR3 protein. The data contain around 66,000 distinct CDR3 sequences, approximately 73% of them singletons. RNA was extracted from bulk tissue without any cell sorting. The sample taken for sequencing was lung tumor tissue. Receptor source: a man between 60 and 75 years old with non-small cell lung cancer.

This clonotype appeared once. This sequence may be a read error, since a much larger clone differs from it by one base. V usage is TRBV5-1 and J usage is TRBJ2-1, with D maybe TRBD1 (6 bases). CDR1 SGHRS and CDR2 YFSETQ come from the germline V gene. V lost 2 bases and J lost 1, with 10 bases in between. This CDR3 is 15 amino acids long. The CDR3 region has the DNA TGCGCCAGCAGCTTTCAGACAGGATCCTACAATGAGCAGTTCTTC. This encodes CASSFQTGSYNEQFF. The full variable domain, with the rest looked up from reference TRBV5-1 and TRBJ2-1, is KAGVTQTPRYLIKTRGQQVTLSCSPISGHRSVSWYQQTPGQGLQFLFEYFSETQRNKGNFPGRFSGRQFSNSRSEMNVSTLELGDSALYLCASSFQTGSYNEQFFGPGTRLTVL.

This clonotype was recorded at least ten times. The chain carries TRBV14 and TRBJ2-1; 13 nucleotides line up with TRBD2. Trimming removed 4 bases from V and 8 bases from J; junction bases left unmatched: 8. This CDR3 has 16 amino acids. Germline CDR1 SGHDN, CDR2 FVKESK. The CDR3 region is CASSPLGLAGFDEQFF. DNA for the CDR3: TGTGCCAGCAGCCCTTTGGGACTAGCGGGATTCGATGAGCAGTTCTTC.

With respect to this clonotype: One junction end does not reproduce the germline sequence, and a read error may be involved. The chain couples TRBV6-6 to TRBJ1-1; a possible D gene is TRBD1 (6 bases). CDR1 and CDR2 from the germline V gene are MNHNY and SVGAGI (reference sequence). This CDR3 has 16 residues. For the CDR3, the DNA is TGTGCCAGCACCTATTGGGGTGAGGGGGTGAACAATGAAGCTTTCTTT. Its protein product is CASTYWGEGVNNEAFF.